A single sample gave rise to the 4 T cell receptor beta chains below, sequenced in a study of cytomegalovirus exposure and HLA in healthy donors. 13 Jbeta primers and 60 Vbeta primers were used for the PCR. Sequenced by immunoSEQ multiplex PCR; TCRdb stores in-frame clones only, minus some. The data show over 150,000 clones, 80% seen once. The sequencing sample was made of PBMCs. The receptors stem from a woman between 45 and 65 years old in good health and CMV-seropositive.

The chain uses TRBV7-3 and TRBJ2-3; D might be TRBD1 (6 bases). The CDR3 sequence is 16 residues long. Germline values: CDR1 SGHTA, CDR2 FQGTGA. With 4 bases removed from V and 6 bases from J, the gap between germline ends came to 20 bases. The CDR3 coding sequence is TGTGCCAGCAGCTCCCCTGCAGGGGCGGTGGGGGATACGCAGTATTTT. The encoded protein is CASSSPAGAVGDTQYF.

This chain links TRBV6-1 with TRBJ1-1; no clear D gene. Germline-derived CDR1 and CDR2 are MNHNS and SASEGT. This CDR3 spans 11 amino acids. V was shortened by 8 bases and J by 5 bases, with 9 bases between the two germline ends. The CDR3 coding sequence is TGTGCCAGCCGGGGATGGACTGAAGCTTTCTTT. Its protein is CASRGWTEAFF.

Only a few counts were recorded for this clone. The V gene is TRBV7-2, the J gene TRBJ2-5; TRBD2 might be the D (6 bases). Matching the DNA end better, TRBJ2-7 makes the J call doubtful. CDR1 and CDR2 from the germline V gene are SGHTA and FQGNSA. The CDR3 is 14 residues long. The CDR3 DNA reads TGTGCCAGCAGCTTAGTAGCGGTCCTGGACGAGCAGTACTTC. Its protein is CASSLVAVLDEQYF.

The chain carries TRBV10-3 and TRBJ2-5, with D tentatively TRBD1 (5 bases). Germline CDR1 and CDR2: ENHRY and SYGVKD. CDR3 length: 15 residues. Trimming took off 3 bases at V and 5 bases at J, with 16 bases between the two ends. Here the CDR3 reads CAISDLMGRAETQYF. As DNA, the CDR3 is TGTGCCATCAGTGACCTAATGGGCAGGGCGGAGACCCAGTACTTC.